A single sample is the source of the 20 T cell receptor beta chains below, sequenced in a study of identical twins. Via MiXCR, TCRdb re-called the 5' RACE reads, giving one row per CDR3 protein. Of 1.5 million to 2 million distinct CDR3 sequences listed, around a third are singletons. Sequencing was done on a sample of cord blood. These receptor sequences come from a newborn girl in good health.

The table lists this clonotype with many counts. A read error may produce the germline difference seen at one junction end. The chain employs TRBV28 and TRBJ2-1, with 8 bases identical to TRBD2. There are 13 residues in the CDR3. In germline, CDR1 is MDHEN, CDR2 SYDVKM. CDR3: CASSFRLANEQFF. CDR3 bases: TGCGCCAGCAGCTTCCGACTAGCGAATGAGCAGTTCTTC.

With regard to this clonotype: Mismatch with germline at one junction end may stem from a read error. The chain recombines TRBV5-1 with TRBJ2-7; maybe TRBD2 (6 bases). The CDR3 is made up of 11 amino acids. Germline V gives CDR1 SGHRS, CDR2 YFSETQ. The CDR3 is CASSLGEAPFF. CDR3 sequence (DNA): TGCGCCAGCAGCTTGGGGGAGGCCCCGTTCTTC.

The chain employs TRBV20-1 and TRBJ1-1; D not certain. CDR1 is DFQATT, CDR2 SNEGSKA, per germline (reference sequence). This CDR3 has 15 amino acids. With 3 bases removed from V and 3 bases from J, the gap between germline ends came to 17 bases. Here the CDR3 reads CSASLPGDRDTEAFF. The CDR3 region has the DNA TGCAGTGCTAGTTTACCAGGTGATCGGGACACTGAAGCTTTCTTT.

This clonotype was counted only a few times. The rearrangement joins TRBV7-6 to TRBJ2-1; D not certain. V lost 2 bases to trimming and J lost 5 bases, with 10 bases between them. The CDR3 is 14 amino acids. Germline-derived CDR1 and CDR2 are SGHVS and FNYEAQ. CDR3 loop: CASSLSFFNNEQFF. CDR3 nucleotide sequence: TGTGCCAGCAGCTTAAGTTTCTTCAACAATGAGCAGTTCTTC.

On this clonotype itself: The missing conserved phenylalanine or tryptophan at the end of this CDR3 makes a read error likely. The chain has TRBV29-1 and TRBJ2-7, with 7 bases matching TRBD2. This CDR3 is 17 amino acids long. The V and J ends lost 1 base and 0 bases, in that order; junction bases with no gene match: 12. Germline CDR1 is SQVTM and CDR2 is ANQGSEA. The CDR3 is CSVEGNVAGRSSYEQYY. In DNA form, the CDR3 reads TGCAGCGTTGAAGGTAACGTAGCGGGTCGAAGCTCCTACGAGCAGTACTAC.

The CDR3 spells CTPTSPSSYNEQFF. DNA for the CDR3: TGCACGCCAACTAGTCCCAGCTCCTACAATGAGCAGTTCTTC. The chain combines TRBV20-1 with TRBJ2-1; D perhaps matches TRBD2 (5 bases). The CDR3 has 14 amino acids. Looked up from germline, CDR1 is DFQATT and CDR2 is SNEGSKA (reference sequence).

V and J are TRBV20-1 and TRBJ2-1, with 9 bases aligning to TRBD2. The J call could be wrong; TRBJ2-7 is a better fit for the DNA end. Germline values: CDR1 DFQATT, CDR2 SNEGSKA (reference sequence). The CDR3 has 15 residues. For the CDR3, the DNA is TGCAGTGCTATGGGACTAGCTTTCTCCTACAATGAGCAGTACTTC. This gives the protein CSAMGLAFSYNEQYF.

Regarding this clonotype: This may arise from a read error, as a much more abundant clone is one base away. The chain has TRBV27 and TRBJ2-1; 10 bases fit TRBD2. In germline, CDR1 is MNHEY, CDR2 SMNVEV (reference sequence). The CDR3 runs 15 residues. CDR3 sequence reads: CACSPIAGGYNEQFF. CDR3 nucleotides: TGTGCCTGCAGTCCAATAGCGGGAGGCTACAATGAGCAGTTCTTC.

CDR3 loop: CASSYPRIAGVSEQFF. As DNA, the CDR3 is TGTGCCAGCAGTTACCCCCGGATAGCGGGGGTAAGCGAGCAGTTCTTC. The genes are TRBV6-6 and TRBJ2-1; 9 bases align to TRBD2. Germline-derived CDR1 and CDR2 are MNHNY and SVGAGI (reference sequence). The CDR3 is 16 residues long. V lost 2 bases, J lost 10 bases, and 12 bases stayed unmatched.

This clonotype was found a few times. The chain carries TRBV20-1 and TRBJ2-3, with 7 bases lining up with TRBD1. Looked up from germline, CDR1 is DFQATT and CDR2 is SNEGSKA (reference sequence). This CDR3 region has 15 residues. The ends lost 6 bases at V and 0 bases at J; junction bases unmatched: 9. CDR3 DNA: TGCAGTGCCAACCCCGGGACAGCAAGCACAGATACGCAGTATTTT. This encodes CSANPGTASTDTQYF.

This clonotype was picked up a small number of times. This chain joins TRBV4-2 and TRBJ1-5; D is undetermined. Germline CDR1 LGHNA, CDR2 YNFKEQ. This CDR3 has 13 amino acids. V was trimmed by 1 base and J by 6 bases, leaving 7 bases between them. CDR3 sequence: CASSQVLGQPQHF. CDR3 in DNA: TGTGCCAGCAGCCAAGTTTTGGGTCAGCCCCAGCATTTT.

As regards this clonotype: One base away lies a much larger clone, so this may be a sequencing read error. The chain is built from TRBV7-2 and TRBJ2-5; D is uncertain. CDR1 is SGHTA, CDR2 FQGNSA, per germline. The CDR3 spans 13 residues. The germline V and J ends were trimmed by 3 bases and 11 bases, with 16 bases remaining between them. The CDR3 sequence is CASSLGLRNEQYF. In DNA form, the CDR3 reads TGTGCCAGCAGCTTGGGGTTGAGGAATGAGCAGTACTTC.

On this clonotype itself: This may stem from a read error, because a much larger clone lies one nucleotide away. J is TRBJ2-7 and V is TRBV11-2, with TRBD2 identical over 7 bases. CDR1 is SGHAT, CDR2 FQNNGV, per germline. The CDR3 runs to 17 residues. This CDR3 is CTSSSSFTGLGFYEQYF. In DNA, the CDR3 is TGTACCAGCAGCTCGTCCTTTACCGGACTAGGCTTCTACGAGCAGTACTTC.

The J gene is TRBJ1-6, the V gene TRBV20-1; 9 nucleotides agree with TRBD1. CDR1 and CDR2 (germline): DFQATT, SNEGSKA (reference sequence). The ends lost 5 bases at V and 4 bases at J; junction bases unmatched: 9. The CDR3 covers 16 residues. The CDR3 sequence: CSASDRGRGYNSPLHF. The CDR3 DNA is TGCAGTGCTTCGGACAGGGGAAGGGGATATAATTCACCCCTCCACTTT.

This clonotype was counted only a few times. The chain employs TRBV20-1 and TRBJ2-7; TRBD2 matches at 8 bases. J gave up 3 bases and V 3 bases, and 13 bases lay outside the gene matches. CDR1 and CDR2 from the germline V gene are DFQATT and SNEGSKA (reference sequence). CDR3 length: 16 amino acids. The CDR3 sequence is CSARTGGRKAVYEQYF. The CDR3 coding sequence is TGCAGTGCTAGGACGGGGGGGCGAAAGGCGGTCTACGAGCAGTACTTC.

J is TRBJ2-3 and V is TRBV7-9; 9 bases align to TRBD2. The V and J ends lost 0 bases and 2 bases, in that order; junction bases with no gene match: 3. CDR3 length: 16 residues. Germline V gene sequence: CDR1 SEHNR, CDR2 FQNEAQ (reference sequence). CDR3 amino acids: CASSLALAGPTDTQYF. The DNA of the CDR3 is TGTGCCAGCAGCTTAGCGCTAGCGGGGCCCACAGATACGCAGTATTTT.

This clonotype has just a few counts. The J gene is TRBJ1-1, the V gene TRBV5-1; weak D call: TRBD1 (5 bases). Germline V gives CDR1 SGHRS, CDR2 YFSETQ. V gave up 1 base and J gave up 6 bases, with 16 bases separating them. The CDR3 is 15 residues long. The CDR3 DNA follows: TGCGCCAGCAGCTTGTTTGGGGCAGCAACGCCTGAAGCTTTCTTT. Translating it yields CASSLFGAATPEAFF. The complete variable domain, with remaining parts taken from reference TRBV5-1 and TRBJ1-1, reads KAGVTQTPRYLIKTRGQQVTLSCSPISGHRSVSWYQQTPGQGLQFLFEYFSETQRNKGNFPGRFSGRQFSNSRSEMNVSTLELGDSALYLCASSLFGAATPEAFFGQGTRLTVV.

J is TRBJ1-4 and V is TRBV20-1; possibly TRBD1 for D (6 bases). V was trimmed by 5 bases and J by 4 bases, leaving 17 bases between them. This CDR3 contains 15 residues. Germline V gives CDR1 DFQATT, CDR2 SNEGSKA (reference sequence). CDR3 bases: TGCAGTGCTGCGGACAGCCTGGGGGTTAATGAAAAACTGTTTTTT. It specifies CSAADSLGVNEKLFF.

This clonotype was seen only a few times. The chain joins TRBV12-3 or TRBV12-4 to TRBJ2-5, with D unclear. V was pared by 6 bases and J by 2 bases, with 7 bases between. There are 12 residues in the CDR3. CDR3 sequence reads: CASSNQQETQYF. CDR3 bases: TGTGCCAGCAGCAATCAACAAGAGACCCAGTACTTC.

V usage is TRBV27 and J usage is TRBJ1-2; D gene ambiguous. Germline V lookup: CDR1 MNHEY, CDR2 SMNVEV (reference sequence). V was shortened by 0 bases and J by 2 bases, with 10 bases between the two germline ends. The CDR3 covers 15 residues. CDR3 DNA: TGTGCCAGCAGTTTATCGGGATGGGCCAACTATGGCTACACCTTC. Amino acid sequence: CASSLSGWANYGYTF.